The 13 T cell receptor beta chains given below trace back to one sample, sequenced in a study of type 1 and type 2 diabetes patients. Genomic DNA was the PCR template. Amplification of the beta chain CDR3 used 30 forward and 13 reverse multiplex primers. TCRdb passed the multiplex PCR reads through MiXCR, listing each CDR3 protein once. This table has about 250,000 distinct CDR3 sequences, over 45% appearing once. The sample consisted of peripheral blood mononuclear cells (PBMCs). The receptors derive from a man aged 18 to 29 with type 2 diabetes.

V is TRBV30 and J is TRBJ1-4; a possible D gene is TRBD1 (6 bases). This CDR3 comprises 14 residues. Trimming pared 0 bases from V and 6 bases from J, leaving 11 bases between. CDR1 and CDR2 (germline): GTSNPN, SVGIG (reference sequence). Here the CDR3 reads CAWSVVAGDEKLFF. DNA for the CDR3: TGTGCCTGGAGTGTAGTGGCAGGGGATGAAAAACTGTTTTTT.

The rearrangement joins TRBV7-2 to TRBJ2-5, with 13 nucleotides matching TRBD2. CDR1 and CDR2 (germline): SGHTA, FQGNSA. This CDR3 spans 18 amino acids. The trim removed 3 bases at V and 7 bases at J, leaving 14 bases unmatched. CDR3 nucleotide sequence: TGTGCCAGCAGCTTCGGGACTAGCGGGGTTCGATTTATTGGGACCCAGTACTTC. Translated: CASSFGTSGVRFIGTQYF. Looking up the rest from reference TRBV7-2 and TRBJ2-5 gives the full variable domain: GAGVSQSPSNKVTEKGKDVELRCDPISGHTALYWYRQSLGQGLEFLIYFQGNSAPDKSGLPSDRFSAERTGGSVSTLTIQRTQQEDSAVYLCASSFGTSGVRFIGTQYFGPGTRLLVL.

The CDR3 DNA is TGTGCCTGGAGGACAGGCCGCCCTAACTATGGCTACACCTTC. Translation: CAWRTGRPNYGYTF. The rearrangement uses TRBV30 and TRBJ1-2, with a weak D call TRBD1 (6 bases). The V gene lost 3 bases and the J gene lost 0 bases, with 11 bases spanning the gap. CDR3 length equals 14 residues. Germline V gene data show CDR1 as GTSNPN and CDR2 as SVGIG (reference sequence).

This clonotype was detected a few times. V usage is TRBV6-6 and J usage is TRBJ1-1; 8 bases fit TRBD1. Germline V gene lookup returns CDR1 MNHNY and CDR2 SVGAGI (reference sequence). V gave up 2 bases and J gave up 5 bases; unmatched junction bases: 10. This CDR3 comprises 16 residues. This CDR3 is CASSYAPRTGLTEAFF. CDR3 coding DNA: TGTGCCAGCAGTTACGCCCCTCGGACAGGGCTGACTGAAGCTTTCTTT.

The J gene is TRBJ2-1, the V gene TRBV19; D may be TRBD1 (6 bases). The CDR3 runs to 15 residues. V was pared by 1 base and J by 3 bases, with 10 bases between. Germline CDR1 reads LNHDA; CDR2 reads SQIVND (reference sequence). The CDR3 sequence is CASSIAGAVYNEQFF. CDR3 in DNA: TGTGCCAGTAGTATAGCAGGGGCCGTCTACAATGAGCAGTTCTTC.

The chain couples TRBV7-2 to TRBJ2-7, with D hard to call. The CDR3 has 14 amino acids. From germline, CDR1 is SGHTA and CDR2 FQGNSA. Trimming took 5 bases from V and 4 from J, leaving 15 bases between them. Here the CDR3 DNA reads TGTGCCAGCAGCCAAGACCGAGGAAATTACGAGCAGTACTTC. It encodes CASSQDRGNYEQYF. The full variable domain, completed using reference TRBV7-2 and TRBJ2-7, is GAGVSQSPSNKVTEKGKDVELRCDPISGHTALYWYRQSLGQGLEFLIYFQGNSAPDKSGLPSDRFSAERTGGSVSTLTIQRTQQEDSAVYLCASSQDRGNYEQYFGPGTRLTVT.

This clonotype occurred once. The V and J genes are TRBV29-1 and TRBJ2-5, with D possibly matching TRBD2 (7 bases). Germline-derived CDR1 and CDR2 are SQVTM and ANQGSEA. The CDR3 is made up of 10 amino acids. The ends were cut back, 7 bases at V and 10 bases at J, with 13 bases in the middle. CDR3 protein: CSGGGGSQYF. The CDR3 DNA sequence: TGCAGCGGGGGAGGGGGAAGCCAGTACTTC.

The CDR3 sequence is CATTRDTNYGYTF. Written as DNA, the CDR3 is TGTGCCACGACCCGGGACACCAACTATGGCTACACCTTC. The chain carries TRBV12-3 or TRBV12-4 and TRBJ1-2; D perhaps matches TRBD1 (6 bases). CDR3 size: 13 residues. Between the trimmed V and J ends, which lost 10 bases and 2 bases, there was a span of 14 bases.

J is TRBJ2-7 and V is TRBV7-2; weak D call: TRBD1 (5 bases). Germline CDR1 SGHTA, CDR2 FQGNSA. V shed 7 bases and J shed 6 bases, with 16 bases lying between them. The CDR3 has 13 residues. CDR3 in DNA: TGTGCCAGCAACATTCAGGGTGTCTCCGAGCAGTACTTC. Residues: CASNIQGVSEQYF.

This clonotype was seen many times. DNA of the CDR3: TGCGCCAGCGGTACGGGCGATGAAGCTTTCTTT. Its translation is CASGTGDEAFF. The J gene is TRBJ1-1, the V gene TRBV10-1; no firm D call. V was clipped by 8 bases and J by 7 bases, with 11 bases between them. Germline CDR1 WNHNN, CDR2 SYGVQD (reference sequence). This CDR3 is 11 amino acids long.

V gene TRBV10-3 combines with J gene TRBJ2-3, with 10 bases aligning to TRBD2. The germline CDR1 and CDR2 sequences are ENHRY and SYGVKD. CDR3 length equals 16 residues. V lost 0 bases and J lost 6; bases outside the gene matches: 6. Here the CDR3 DNA reads TGTGCCATCAGTGAGTCCTCTAGCGGGAGTTTGGATACGCAGTATTTT. Its translation: CAISESSSGSLDTQYF.

The chain uses TRBV6-6 and TRBJ2-1; weak D call: TRBD1 (5 bases). This CDR3 comprises 14 residues. V dropped 0 bases and J dropped 2 bases, with 5 bases sitting between them. Per germline, CDR1 MNHNY and CDR2 SVGAGI (reference sequence). The CDR3 sequence: CASSYSGPYNEQFF. For the CDR3, the DNA is TGTGCCAGCAGTTACTCGGGGCCCTACAATGAGCAGTTCTTC.

The chain combines TRBV7-2 with TRBJ2-7; TRBD2 agrees at 8 bases. With V trimmed by 6 bases and J by 6 bases, 7 bases remained unmatched. Germline CDR1 reads SGHTA; CDR2 reads FQGNSA. CDR3 length: 13 residues. CDR3 residues: CASSSGGASEQYF. The CDR3 nucleotides are TGTGCCAGCAGTTCGGGGGGGGCCAGCGAGCAGTACTTC.